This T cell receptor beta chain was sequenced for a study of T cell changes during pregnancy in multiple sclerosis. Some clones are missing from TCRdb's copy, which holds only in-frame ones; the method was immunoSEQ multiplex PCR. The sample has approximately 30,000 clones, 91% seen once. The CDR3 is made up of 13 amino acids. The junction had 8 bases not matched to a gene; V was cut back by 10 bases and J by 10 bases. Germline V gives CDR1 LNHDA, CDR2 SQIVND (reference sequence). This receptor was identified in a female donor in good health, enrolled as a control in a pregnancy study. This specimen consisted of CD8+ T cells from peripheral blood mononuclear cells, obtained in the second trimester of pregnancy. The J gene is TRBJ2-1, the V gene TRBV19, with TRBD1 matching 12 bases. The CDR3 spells CATRDRGRGEQFF. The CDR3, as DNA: TGTGCCACCCGGGACAGGGGGCGTGGGGAGCAGTTCTTC. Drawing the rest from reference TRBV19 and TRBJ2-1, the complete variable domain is DGGITQSPKYLFRKEGQNVTLSCEQNLNHDAMYWYRQDPGQGLRLIYYSQIVNDFQKGDIAEGYSVSREKKESFPLTVTSAQKNPTAFYLCATRDRGRGEQFFGPGTRLTVL.